These 18 T cell receptor beta chains originate from one sample sequenced in a study of shared clonotypes between healthy human individuals. Measured with immunoSEQ multiplex PCR; TCRdb has only the in-frame clones, and not every one. This sample has 950,000 to 1,100,000 clones, with around 78% found just once. The sample consisted of memory CD4+ T cells from PBMCs. This sample's subset: CD45RA-negative fraction. The origin of the receptors is a young man in good health. Some clones in this sample may be carry-over from other donors' samples.

V gene TRBV27 combines with J gene TRBJ2-1; the D gene is possibly TRBD2 (5 bases). The CDR3 loop spans 13 amino acids. Trimming shortened V by 5 bases and J by 7 bases, and 12 bases separated the two germline ends. Looked up from germline, CDR1 is MNHEY and CDR2 is SMNVEV (reference sequence). CDR3 in DNA: TGTGCCAGCAGTCTCGAGCGGAGGAATGAGCAGTTCTTC. It specifies CASSLERRNEQFF.

Here the CDR3 reads CASSESRRSGTDTQYF. CDR3 nucleotide sequence: TGCGCCAGCAGTGAGTCACGGCGGAGTGGCACAGATACGCAGTATTTT. The chain joins TRBV10-1 to TRBJ2-3; D is ambiguous. Germline lookup yields CDR1 WNHNN and CDR2 SYGVQD (reference sequence). The CDR3 loop spans 16 amino acids. Trimming cost V 0 bases and J 1 base, with 11 bases left between them.

The chain uses TRBV5-1 and TRBJ2-3, with 7 nucleotides matching TRBD2. Trimming cost V 4 bases and J 4 bases; bases outside gene matches: 12. This CDR3 has 16 amino acids. The V gene's germline CDR1 is SGHRS and CDR2 YFSETQ. The CDR3 nucleotides are TGCGCCAGCAGCACGAGTTCACGGACTAGTTCAGATACGCAGTATTTT. Protein: CASSTSSRTSSDTQYF.

The chain links TRBV6-1 to TRBJ1-5; D gene unclear. This CDR3 is built from 15 residues. V lost 2 bases, J lost 0 bases, and 8 bases lay in between. The germline CDR1 and CDR2 sequences are MNHNS and SASEGT. The CDR3 spells CASSENRGSNQPQHF. The CDR3 bases are TGTGCCAGCAGTGAAAATCGGGGTAGCAATCAGCCCCAGCATTTT.

V usage is TRBV18 and J usage is TRBJ1-1, with a tentative D call TRBD1 (5 bases). Trimming cost V 5 bases and J 0 bases, with 7 bases left between them. Looked up from germline, CDR1 is KGHSH and CDR2 is LQKENI. The CDR3 runs to 13 residues. The CDR3 nucleotides are TGTGCCAGCTCAGAGGACATGAACACTGAAGCTTTCTTT. It encodes CASSEDMNTEAFF. Based on the CDR3 plus reference TRBV18 and TRBJ1-1, the full variable domain is NAGVMQNPRHLVRRRGQEARLRCSPMKGHSHVYWYRQLPEEGLKFMVYLQKENIIDESGMPKERFSAEFPKEGPSILRIQQVVRGDSAAYFCASSEDMNTEAFFGQGTRLTVV.

This chain connects TRBV5-4 to TRBJ1-3; D is undetermined. This CDR3 has 15 amino acids. V gave up 0 bases and J gave up 0 bases, with 7 bases separating them. From germline, CDR1 is SGHNT and CDR2 YYREEE (reference sequence). DNA for the CDR3: TGTGCCAGCAGCTTGGAAGGAAGCTCTGGAAACACCATATATTTT. It translates to CASSLEGSSGNTIYF.

CDR3 residues: CASSQLRGGSPSEQYF. For the CDR3, the DNA is TGCGCCAGCAGCCAATTGAGAGGCGGGAGCCCTAGCGAGCAGTACTTC. The chain employs TRBV4-1 and TRBJ2-7; 7 nucleotides agree with TRBD2. The CDR3 is made up of 16 amino acids. Losses at the gene ends were 2 bases for V and 6 bases for J; bases not matched to a gene: 13. Germline V gene lookup returns CDR1 MGHRA and CDR2 YSYEKL.

The chain uses TRBV5-4 and TRBJ1-1; D perhaps matches TRBD1 (5 bases). The CDR3 length is 16 residues. The V end lost 2 bases, the J end lost 2 bases, and 16 bases lay between the germline ends. Germline CDR1 reads SGHNT; CDR2 reads YYREEE (reference sequence). CDR3 in amino acids: CASSLGHRIGNTEAFF. CDR3 nucleotides: TGTGCCAGCAGCTTAGGACATCGTATCGGAAACACTGAAGCTTTCTTT.

Written as DNA, the CDR3 is TGTGCCAGCAGCTTAGGTGTGAGGGAGACCCAGTACTTC. The encoded protein is CASSLGVRETQYF. The chain combines TRBV13 with TRBJ2-5; unclear D gene. The V gene lost 0 bases and the J gene lost 5 bases, with 7 bases spanning the gap. This CDR3 contains 13 residues. Germline V gene sequence: CDR1 PRHDT, CDR2 FYEKMQ (reference sequence).

V and J are TRBV13 and TRBJ2-1; 8 bases agree with TRBD1. Germline V gene sequence: CDR1 PRHDT, CDR2 FYEKMQ (reference sequence). V lost 5 bases and J lost 3; bases outside the gene matches: 6. The CDR3 totals 15 residues. The CDR3 loop is CASSPTGDGYNEQFF. Here the CDR3 DNA reads TGTGCCAGCAGCCCGACAGGGGACGGCTACAATGAGCAGTTCTTC.

The CDR3 sequence is CASSMRTGTQYF. The CDR3 coding sequence is TGTGCCAGTAGTATGAGAACGGGTACGCAGTATTTT. The rearrangement uses TRBV19 and TRBJ2-3, with D unclear. The CDR3 loop spans 12 amino acids. Trimming cost V 3 bases and J 8 bases, with 9 bases left between them. Germline V gene data show CDR1 as LNHDA and CDR2 as SQIVND (reference sequence).

The V gene is TRBV7-3, the J gene TRBJ2-3; either TRBD1 or TRBD2 may supply D (6 bases each). The V and J ends lost 0 bases and 7 bases respectively, with 17 bases between them. Germline V CDR1 and CDR2: SGHTA, FQGTGA. The CDR3 consists of 16 residues. CDR3 in DNA: TGTGCCAGCAGCTTAACAGGAGGGGGGACCACGTATACGCAGTATTTT. It yields the protein CASSLTGGGTTYTQYF.

Worth noting for this clone: At the DNA level, this CDR3 is encoded by other sequences in the same sample as well. The V call is TRBV30, the J call TRBJ1-2; 10 bases fit TRBD1. Looked up from germline, CDR1 is GTSNPN and CDR2 is SVGIG (reference sequence). V lost 3 bases and J lost 7; bases outside the gene matches: 5. This CDR3 spans 13 amino acids. The CDR3 DNA reads as TGTGCCTGGAGAAGGACAGGGGGTGGTGGCTACACCTTC. Translating gives CAWRRTGGGGYTF.

The chain recombines TRBV19 with TRBJ2-7, with TRBD1 matching over 10 bases. CDR3 length equals 17 residues. V shed 5 bases, J shed 2 bases, and the junction held 12 bases outside the gene matches. Germline loops: CDR1 LNHDA, CDR2 SQIVND (reference sequence). The CDR3 sequence is CASSFRLPGQGPYEQYF. The CDR3 region has the DNA TGTGCCAGTAGTTTCCGTTTACCGGGACAGGGGCCCTACGAGCAGTACTTC.

The V call is TRBV28, the J call TRBJ2-1; the D gene is possibly TRBD1 (6 bases). CDR1 is MDHEN, CDR2 SYDVKM, per germline. The CDR3 contains 17 residues. V lost 3 bases to trimming and J lost 6 bases, with 21 bases between them. CDR3 sequence (DNA): TGTGCCAGCAGTTTTATATCAGACGGGCGAGGGGGCAATGAGCAGTTCTTC. It yields the protein CASSFISDGRGGNEQFF.

This chain joins TRBV11-2 and TRBJ1-4; 7 bases fit TRBD1. J lost 1 base, V lost 5 bases, and 4 bases had no gene match. CDR3 length: 15 amino acids. Looked up from germline, CDR1 is SGHAT and CDR2 is FQNNGV. The CDR3 spells CASSTRDRTNEKLFF. Here the CDR3 DNA reads TGTGCCAGCAGCACTCGGGACAGAACTAATGAAAAACTGTTTTTT.

The CDR3 region has the DNA TGTGCCAGCAGGGGACAGGGTTCGGCCACTGAAGCTTTCTTT. Translated, it gives CASRGQGSATEAFF. The chain links TRBV6-5 to TRBJ1-1, with 9 bases matching TRBD1. This CDR3 is 14 amino acids long. With V trimmed by 6 bases and J by 4 bases, 6 bases remained unmatched. Germline assignment: CDR1 MNHEY and CDR2 SVGAGI.

As to this clone: With only one base between it and a far larger clone, this is likely a read error. Within the sample, other DNA sequences also encode this same CDR3. The CDR3 DNA is TGTGCCTGGAGTGAAAAAATCGGCTACACTTTC. It specifies CAWSEKIGYTF. V is TRBV30 and J is TRBJ1-2; no clear D gene. The germline V gene encodes CDR1 GTSNPN and CDR2 SVGIG (reference sequence). The CDR3 covers 11 residues.